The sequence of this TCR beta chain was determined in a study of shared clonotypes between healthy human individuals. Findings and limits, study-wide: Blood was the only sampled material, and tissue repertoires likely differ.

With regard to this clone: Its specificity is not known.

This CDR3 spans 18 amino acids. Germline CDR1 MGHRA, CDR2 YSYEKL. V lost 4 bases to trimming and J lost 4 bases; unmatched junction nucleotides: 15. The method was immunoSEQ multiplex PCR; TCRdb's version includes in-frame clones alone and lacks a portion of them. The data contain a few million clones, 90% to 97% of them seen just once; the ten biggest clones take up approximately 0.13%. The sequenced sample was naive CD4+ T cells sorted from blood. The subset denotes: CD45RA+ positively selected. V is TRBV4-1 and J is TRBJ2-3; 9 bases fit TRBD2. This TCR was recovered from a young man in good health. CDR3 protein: CASSLGAARGRASDTQYF. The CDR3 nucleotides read TGCGCCAGCAGCCTAGGGGCTGCACGCGGGAGGGCCTCAGATACGCAGTATTTT.